Included here is one T cell receptor (beta chain) sequence, with context. The antigen is unknown. This specimen comes from a study of T cells in localized non-small cell lung cancer. The study's findings and limits: Longer overall survival was associated with a higher density of T cells in the blood. Highest T cell clonality was seen in uninvolved adjacent lung, surpassing that measured in tumor. Heterogeneity within the tumor remains possible, as just one region underwent sequencing.

Repertoires were generated with immunoSEQ multiplex PCR, while TCRdb's copy carries only in-frame clones and drops some. The sample contains about 34,000 clones, 93% of which appear only once. The clonotype originates from a female donor older than 55 with stage I lung adenocarcinoma. The material was peripheral blood, obtained before any cancer treatment.

CDR3 amino acids: CAWSVAGGYTF. For the CDR3, the DNA is TGTGCCTGGAGTGTAGCGGGGGGCTACACCTTC. The genes are TRBV30 and TRBJ1-2, with D hard to call. The CDR3 contains 11 residues. V shed 0 bases and J shed 8 bases, with 7 bases lying between them. Germline loops: CDR1 GTSNPN, CDR2 SVGIG (reference sequence).